Listed below are T cell receptor beta chains from one sample, sequenced in a study of CD8 T cells in ankylosing spondylitis. One entry per CDR3 protein, called by TCRdb with MiXCR from the 5' RACE reads. The profile shows 36,000 or so distinct CDR3 sequences, 6% of them singletons. The sequencing sample was made of blood, either unsorted or a sorted T cell fraction (not recorded which). Source of these receptors: a male donor with ankylosing spondylitis or in good health (not recorded which). Each CDR3 is given with its conserved first and last residue.

V gene	J gene	CDR3 protein
TRBV7-3	TRBJ2-5	CASSSTSEETQYF
TRBV2	TRBJ2-7	CATTPGTSSYEQYF
TRBV5-1	TRBJ1-4	CASSLTGTGNEKLFF
TRBV6-2/TRBV6-3	TRBJ2-2	CASSYSRLTNTGELFF
TRBV9	TRBJ1-1	CASSPGDDTEAFF
TRBV7-3	TRBJ2-3	CASSLTGTGLGTDTQYF
TRBV7-8	TRBJ1-2	CASSPGGGAYGYTF
TRBV2	TRBJ2-3	CARGLVSDTQYF
TRBV29-1	TRBJ2-5	CSVVGREETQYF
TRBV7-3	TRBJ1-6	CASSSGTGGSPLHF
TRBV5-1	TRBJ2-3	CASSLAGTAGMNTQYF
TRBV7-8	TRBJ1-1	CASSFTRGKVAEAFF
TRBV20-1	TRBJ2-2	CSAVTSGTINTGELFF
TRBV27	TRBJ1-5	CASSFGTGPNQPQHF
TRBV10-3	TRBJ1-2	CAIRGGGYGYTF
TRBV2	TRBJ2-3	CASSQPLAGGFTDTQYF
TRBV12-3/TRBV12-4	TRBJ2-7	CASSFTASSSYEQYF
TRBV7-9	TRBJ2-2	CASSVRVLGTGELFF
TRBV6-1	TRBJ1-4	CASSEALRASTNPFGTNEKLFF
TRBV28	TRBJ1-5	CASSPTGKQPQHF
TRBV21-1	TRBJ2-5	CASSSGGQVHDRETQYF
TRBV9	TRBJ2-1	CASSGLAGGRNEQFF
TRBV6-5	TRBJ1-2	CASSYHKGKDRGRDYGYTF
TRBV3-1	TRBJ1-1	CASSRQNTEAFF